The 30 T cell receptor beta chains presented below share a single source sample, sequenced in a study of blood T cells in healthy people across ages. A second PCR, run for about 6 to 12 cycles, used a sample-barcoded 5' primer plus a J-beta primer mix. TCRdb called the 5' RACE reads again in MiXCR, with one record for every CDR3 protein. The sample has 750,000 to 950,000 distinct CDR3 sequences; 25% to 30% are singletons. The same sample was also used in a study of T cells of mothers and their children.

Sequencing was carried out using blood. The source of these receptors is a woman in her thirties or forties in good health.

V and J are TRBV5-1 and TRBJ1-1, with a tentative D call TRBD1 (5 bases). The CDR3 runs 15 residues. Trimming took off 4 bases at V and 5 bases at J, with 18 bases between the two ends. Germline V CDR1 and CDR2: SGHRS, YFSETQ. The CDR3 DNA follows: TGCGCCAGCAGCCAAAAGCCCGCGGGGGGGACTGAAGCTTTCTTT. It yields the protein CASSQKPAGGTEAFF.

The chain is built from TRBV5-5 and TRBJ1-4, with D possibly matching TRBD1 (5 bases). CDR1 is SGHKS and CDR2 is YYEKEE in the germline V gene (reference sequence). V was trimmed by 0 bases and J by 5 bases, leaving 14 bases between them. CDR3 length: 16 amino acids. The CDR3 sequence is CASSLVARAHNEKLFF. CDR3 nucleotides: TGTGCCAGCAGCTTGGTGGCCAGGGCCCACAATGAAAAACTGTTTTTT.

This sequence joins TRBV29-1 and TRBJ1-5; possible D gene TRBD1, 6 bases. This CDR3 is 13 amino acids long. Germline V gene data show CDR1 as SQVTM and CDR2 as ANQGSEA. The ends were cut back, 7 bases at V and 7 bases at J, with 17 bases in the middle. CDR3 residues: CSAGEGSRQPQHF. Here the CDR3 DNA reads TGCAGCGCAGGGGAGGGGAGCAGGCAGCCCCAGCATTTT.

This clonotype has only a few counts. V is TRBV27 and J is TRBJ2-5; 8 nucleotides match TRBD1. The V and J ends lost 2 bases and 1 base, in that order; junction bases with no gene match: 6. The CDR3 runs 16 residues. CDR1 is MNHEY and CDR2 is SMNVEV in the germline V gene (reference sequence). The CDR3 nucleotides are TGTGCCAGCAGTTTAGGCAGGGGGCTATCCCAAGAGACCCAGTACTTC. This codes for CASSLGRGLSQETQYF.

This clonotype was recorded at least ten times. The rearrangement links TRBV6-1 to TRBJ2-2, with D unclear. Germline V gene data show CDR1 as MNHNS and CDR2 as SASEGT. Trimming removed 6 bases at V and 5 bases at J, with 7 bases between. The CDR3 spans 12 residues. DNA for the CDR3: TGTGCCAGCAGGACGGGTACCGGGGAGCTGTTTTTT. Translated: CASRTGTGELFF.

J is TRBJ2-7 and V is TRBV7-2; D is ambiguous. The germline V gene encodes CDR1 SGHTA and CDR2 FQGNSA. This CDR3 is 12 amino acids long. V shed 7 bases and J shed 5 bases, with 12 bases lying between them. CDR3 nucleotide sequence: TGTGCCAGCATGATAACGAGTCACGAGCAGTACTTC. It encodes CASMITSHEQYF.

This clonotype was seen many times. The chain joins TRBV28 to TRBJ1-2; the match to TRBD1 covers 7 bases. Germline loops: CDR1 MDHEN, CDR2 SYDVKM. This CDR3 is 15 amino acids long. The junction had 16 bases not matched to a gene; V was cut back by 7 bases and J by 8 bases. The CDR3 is CASTIFAGQTWGYTF. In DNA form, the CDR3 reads TGTGCCAGCACCATTTTTGCGGGACAGACTTGGGGCTACACCTTC.

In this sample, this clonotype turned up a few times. CDR3 DNA: TGTGCCAGCCGACCCGCAGGGGCTGGGAACACTGAAGCTTTCTTT. Translation: CASRPAGAGNTEAFF. This chain links TRBV28 with TRBJ1-1; maybe TRBD1 (6 bases). V lost 8 bases to trimming and J lost 1 base, with 17 bases between them. This CDR3 region has 15 residues. The germline gives CDR1 MDHEN, CDR2 SYDVKM.

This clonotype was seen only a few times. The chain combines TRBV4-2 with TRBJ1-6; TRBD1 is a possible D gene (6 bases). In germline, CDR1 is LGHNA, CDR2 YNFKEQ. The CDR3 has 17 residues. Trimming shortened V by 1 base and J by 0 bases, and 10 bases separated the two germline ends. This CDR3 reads CASSQVDRSSYNSPLHF. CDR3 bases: TGTGCCAGCAGCCAAGTAGACAGGAGCTCCTATAATTCACCCCTCCACTTT.

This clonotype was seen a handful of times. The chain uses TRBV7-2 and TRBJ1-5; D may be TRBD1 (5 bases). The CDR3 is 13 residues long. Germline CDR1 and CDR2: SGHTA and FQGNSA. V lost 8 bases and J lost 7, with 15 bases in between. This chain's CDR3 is CASGAPGGQPQHF. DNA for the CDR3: TGTGCCAGCGGCGCCCCGGGGGGGCAGCCCCAGCATTTT. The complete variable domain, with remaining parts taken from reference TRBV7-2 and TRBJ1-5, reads GAGVSQSPSNKVTEKGKDVELRCDPISGHTALYWYRQSLGQGLEFLIYFQGNSAPDKSGLPSDRFSAERTGGSVSTLTIQRTQQEDSAVYLCASGAPGGQPQHFGDGTRLSIL.

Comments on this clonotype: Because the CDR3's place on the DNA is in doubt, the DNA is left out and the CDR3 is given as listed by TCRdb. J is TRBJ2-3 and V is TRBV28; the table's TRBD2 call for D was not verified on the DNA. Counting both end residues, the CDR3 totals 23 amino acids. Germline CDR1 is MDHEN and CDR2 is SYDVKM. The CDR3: CASSRGLAGGRTDTQYFAHTQYF.

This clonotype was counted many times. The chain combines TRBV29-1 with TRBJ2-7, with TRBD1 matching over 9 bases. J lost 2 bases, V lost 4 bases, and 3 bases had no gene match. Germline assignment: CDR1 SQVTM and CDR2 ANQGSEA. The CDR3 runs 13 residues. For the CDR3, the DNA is TGCAGCGTTGGGACAGGGGCAACCTACGAGCAGTACTTC. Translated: CSVGTGATYEQYF.

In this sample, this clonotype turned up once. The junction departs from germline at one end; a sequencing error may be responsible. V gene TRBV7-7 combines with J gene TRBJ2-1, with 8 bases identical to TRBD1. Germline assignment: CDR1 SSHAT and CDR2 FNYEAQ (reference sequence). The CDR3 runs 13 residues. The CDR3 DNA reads TGTGCTAGCAGCTTAGAGGAGGGGACAGGGCAGTTCTTC. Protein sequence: CASSLEEGTGQFF.

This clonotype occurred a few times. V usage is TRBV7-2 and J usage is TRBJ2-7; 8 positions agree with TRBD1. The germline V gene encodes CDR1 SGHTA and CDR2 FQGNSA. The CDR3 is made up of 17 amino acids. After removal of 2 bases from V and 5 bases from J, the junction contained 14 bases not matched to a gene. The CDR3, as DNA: TGTGCCAGCAGCTTATTCCCCGGGACAGGTTTCACCGACGAGCAGTACTTC. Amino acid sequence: CASSLFPGTGFTDEQYF.

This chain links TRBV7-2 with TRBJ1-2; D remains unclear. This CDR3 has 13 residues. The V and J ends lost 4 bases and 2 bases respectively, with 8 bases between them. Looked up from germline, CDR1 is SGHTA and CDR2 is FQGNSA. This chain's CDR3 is CASSSTDNYGYTF. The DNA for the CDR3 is TGTGCCAGCAGCTCGACGGACAACTATGGCTACACCTTC.

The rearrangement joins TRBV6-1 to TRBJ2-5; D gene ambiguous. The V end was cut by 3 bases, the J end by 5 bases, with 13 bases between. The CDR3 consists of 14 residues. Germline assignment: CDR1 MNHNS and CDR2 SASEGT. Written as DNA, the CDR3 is TGTGCCAGCAGTGATATGGACGATCGGGAGACCCAGTACTTC. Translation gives CASSDMDDRETQYF.

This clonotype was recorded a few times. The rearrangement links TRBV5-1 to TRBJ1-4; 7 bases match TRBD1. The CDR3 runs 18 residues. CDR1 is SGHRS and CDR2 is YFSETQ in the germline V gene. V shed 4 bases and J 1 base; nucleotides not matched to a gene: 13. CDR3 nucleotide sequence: TGCGCCAGCAGCCCGATCGTGACAGGGTTCGAAACTAATGAAAAACTGTTTTTT. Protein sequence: CASSPIVTGFETNEKLFF. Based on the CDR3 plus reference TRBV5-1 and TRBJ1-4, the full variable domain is KAGVTQTPRYLIKTRGQQVTLSCSPISGHRSVSWYQQTPGQGLQFLFEYFSETQRNKGNFPGRFSGRQFSNSRSEMNVSTLELGDSALYLCASSPIVTGFETNEKLFFGSGTQLSVL.

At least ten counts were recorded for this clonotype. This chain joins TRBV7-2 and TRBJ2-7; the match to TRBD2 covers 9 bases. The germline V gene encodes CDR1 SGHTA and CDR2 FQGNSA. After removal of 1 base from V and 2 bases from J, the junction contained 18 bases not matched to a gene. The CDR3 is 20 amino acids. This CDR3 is CASSLGGGGGPAYPPYEQYF. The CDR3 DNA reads TGTGCCAGCAGCTTAGGGGGCGGGGGGGGTCCTGCCTACCCCCCCTACGAGCAGTACTTC.

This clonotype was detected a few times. The CDR3 is CASYDRGAYNEQFF. CDR3 sequence (DNA): TGCGCCAGCTACGACAGGGGTGCCTACAATGAGCAGTTCTTC. This sequence joins TRBV5-1 and TRBJ2-1, with 8 bases lining up with TRBD1. Unmatched junction bases numbered 5, after V lost 7 bases and J lost 2 bases. The CDR3 runs to 14 residues. Germline loops: CDR1 SGHRS, CDR2 YFSETQ.

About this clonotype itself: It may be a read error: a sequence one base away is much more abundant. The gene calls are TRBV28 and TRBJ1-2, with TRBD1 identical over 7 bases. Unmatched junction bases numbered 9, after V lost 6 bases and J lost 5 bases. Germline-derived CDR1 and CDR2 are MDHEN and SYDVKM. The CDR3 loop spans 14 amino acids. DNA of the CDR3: TGTGCCAGCAGGTTGGCGGACAGGACTTATGGCTACACCTTC. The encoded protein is CASRLADRTYGYTF.

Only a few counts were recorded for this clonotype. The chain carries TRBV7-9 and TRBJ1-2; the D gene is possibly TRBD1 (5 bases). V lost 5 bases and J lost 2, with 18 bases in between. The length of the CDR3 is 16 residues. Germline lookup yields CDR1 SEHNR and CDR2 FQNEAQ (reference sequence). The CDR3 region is CASSTQGIGANYGYTF. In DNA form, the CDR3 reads TGTGCCAGCAGCACCCAAGGAATAGGGGCAAACTATGGCTACACCTTC.

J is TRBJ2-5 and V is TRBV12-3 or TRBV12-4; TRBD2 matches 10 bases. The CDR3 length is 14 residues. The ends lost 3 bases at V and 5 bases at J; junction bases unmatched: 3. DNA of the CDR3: TGTGCCAGCAGTTTCGGACTAGCGGCGGAGACCCAGTACTTC. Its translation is CASSFGLAAETQYF.

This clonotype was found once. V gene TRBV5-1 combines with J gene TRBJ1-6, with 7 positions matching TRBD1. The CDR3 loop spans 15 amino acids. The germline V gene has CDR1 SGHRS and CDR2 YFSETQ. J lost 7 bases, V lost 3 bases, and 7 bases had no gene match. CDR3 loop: CASSSGGGQNSPLHF. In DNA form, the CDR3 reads TGCGCCAGCAGCTCTGGAGGGGGCCAAAATTCACCCCTCCACTTT.

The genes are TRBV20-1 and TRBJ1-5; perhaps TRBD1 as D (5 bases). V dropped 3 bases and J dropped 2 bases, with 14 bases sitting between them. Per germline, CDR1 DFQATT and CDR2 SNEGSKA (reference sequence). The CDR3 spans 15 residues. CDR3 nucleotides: TGCAGTGCTAGGCGGGGGGGGAGTGGCAATCAGCCCCAGCATTTT. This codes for CSARRGGSGNQPQHF.

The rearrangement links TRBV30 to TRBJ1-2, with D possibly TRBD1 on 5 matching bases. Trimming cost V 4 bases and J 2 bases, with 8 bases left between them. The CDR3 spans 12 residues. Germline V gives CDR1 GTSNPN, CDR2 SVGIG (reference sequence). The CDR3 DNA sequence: TGTGCCTGGATGCGGACAAACTATGGCTACACCTTC. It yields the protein CAWMRTNYGYTF.

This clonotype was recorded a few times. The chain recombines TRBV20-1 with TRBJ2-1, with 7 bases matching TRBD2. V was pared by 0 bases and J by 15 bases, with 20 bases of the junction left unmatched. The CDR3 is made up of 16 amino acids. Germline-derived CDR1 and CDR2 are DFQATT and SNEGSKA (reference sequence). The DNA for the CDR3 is TGCAGTGCTAGAGATTCTTCCCGCGGGGGAGCGAGGGCGTTGTTCTTC. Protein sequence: CSARDSSRGGARALFF.

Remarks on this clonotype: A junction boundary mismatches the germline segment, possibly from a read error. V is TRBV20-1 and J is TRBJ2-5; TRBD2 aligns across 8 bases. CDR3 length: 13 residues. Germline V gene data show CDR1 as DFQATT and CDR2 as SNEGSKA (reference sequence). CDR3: CSAPGGYQGTQYF. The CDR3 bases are TGCAGTGCTCCGGGGGGGTACCAAGGGACCCAGTACTTC.

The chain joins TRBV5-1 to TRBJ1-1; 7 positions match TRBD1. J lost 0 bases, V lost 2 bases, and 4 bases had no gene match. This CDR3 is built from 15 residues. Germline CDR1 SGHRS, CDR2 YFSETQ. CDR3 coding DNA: TGCGCCAGCAGCTTATCGGGACAGCTGAACACTGAAGCTTTCTTT. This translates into CASSLSGQLNTEAFF.

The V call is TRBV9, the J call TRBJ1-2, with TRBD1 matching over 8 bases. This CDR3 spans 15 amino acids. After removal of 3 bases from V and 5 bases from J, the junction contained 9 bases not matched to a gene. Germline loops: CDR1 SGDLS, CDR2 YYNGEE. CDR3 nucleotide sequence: TGTGCCAGCAGCGCCCCACAGGGGGTGAGGTATGGCTACACCTTC. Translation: CASSAPQGVRYGYTF.

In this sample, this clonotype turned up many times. The CDR3 DNA is TGTGCCACCAGTGATTCTACTAGCTCCGGGTCCTACGAGCAGTACTTC. Protein: CATSDSTSSGSYEQYF. The J gene is TRBJ2-7, the V gene TRBV24-1; tentatively, D is TRBD2 (6 bases). The CDR3 has 16 residues. V lost 2 bases and J 1 base, leaving 14 bases between the germline ends. CDR1 KGHDR and CDR2 SFDVKD come from the germline V gene.